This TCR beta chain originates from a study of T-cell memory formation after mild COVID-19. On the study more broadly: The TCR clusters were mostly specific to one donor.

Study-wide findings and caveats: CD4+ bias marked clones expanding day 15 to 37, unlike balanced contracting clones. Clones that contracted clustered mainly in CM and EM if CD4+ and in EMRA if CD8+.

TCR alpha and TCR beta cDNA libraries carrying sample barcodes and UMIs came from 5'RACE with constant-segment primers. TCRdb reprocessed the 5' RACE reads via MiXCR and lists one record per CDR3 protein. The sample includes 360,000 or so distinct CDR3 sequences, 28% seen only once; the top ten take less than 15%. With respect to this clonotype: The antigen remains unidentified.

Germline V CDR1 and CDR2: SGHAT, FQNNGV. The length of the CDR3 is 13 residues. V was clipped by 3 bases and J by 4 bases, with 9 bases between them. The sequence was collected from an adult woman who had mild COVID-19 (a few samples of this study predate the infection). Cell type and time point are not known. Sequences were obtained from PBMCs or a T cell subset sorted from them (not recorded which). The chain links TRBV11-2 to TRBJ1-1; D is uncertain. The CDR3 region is CASSFQSGTEAFF. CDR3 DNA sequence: TGTGCCAGCAGCTTCCAAAGTGGCACTGAAGCTTTCTTT.